These T cell receptor beta chains were read from a single sample in a study of memory CD4+ T cells and cytomegalovirus serostatus. The repertoire was sequenced with immunoSEQ multiplex PCR; TCRdb's copy has only in-frame clones and lacks some. Here the sample spans about 64,000 clones, 77% being singletons. The sequenced material came from memory CD4+ T cells from blood. The receptors shown here come from an adult in good health and CMV-seronegative. Each CDR3 is given with its conserved first and last residue. Fields, in order: V gene, CDR3 length, clone size, J gene, D gene, CDR3 DNA, CDR3 protein. The D gene is left open where the match is weak. Expanded clones get a size class; other rows say once, few or many, or leave the size out.

TRBV30	17	.	TRBJ1-6	.	TGTGCCTGGAGTGTAAACCCTGGGGAGTCCTATAATTCACCCCTCCACTTT	CAWSVNPGESYNSPLHF
TRBV28	17	.	TRBJ2-1	TRBD1	TGTGCCAGCAGTAGGCCGGGAGGGACAGGGGGTTGGAATGAGCAGTTCTTC	CASSRPGGTGGWNEQFF
TRBV6-6	13	.	TRBJ2-7	.	TGTGCCAGCAGTTACTCCGGACTTTACGAGCAGTACTTC	CASSYSGLYEQYF
TRBV7-9	16	.	TRBJ2-2	.	TGTGCCAGCAGTCCTTCAGGGTGGAAGAACACCGGGGAGCTGTTTTTT	CASSPSGWKNTGELFF
TRBV10-3	14	.	TRBJ1-1	.	TGTGCCATCAGTGATGGCGGGGAGAACACTGAAGCTTTCTTT	CAISDGGENTEAFF
TRBV28	12	.	TRBJ1-1	.	TGTGCCAGCGTCCGGATGAACACTGAAGCTTTCTTT	CASVRMNTEAFF
TRBV4-3	13	once	TRBJ2-7	TRBD1	TGCGCCAGCAGCCACGGACAGGTAGGCGAGCAGTACTTC	CASSHGQVGEQYF
TRBV2	18	.	TRBJ1-4	.	TGTGCCAGCAGTCCCCTCCCGCATCAGGGCGCAACTAATGAAAAACTGTTTTTT	CASSPLPHQGATNEKLFF
TRBV7-9	15	few	TRBJ2-5	.	TGTGCCAGCAGCTTAATGGGGGAGGTCCAAGAGACCCAGTACTTC	CASSLMGEVQETQYF
TRBV19	16	few	TRBJ1-3	.	TGTGCCAGTAGTATGGGATCCCGGGCTTCTGGAAACACCATATATTTT	CASSMGSRASGNTIYF
TRBV7-9	14	.	TRBJ2-7	TRBD1	TGTGCCAGCAGCTCCCCCCGGACAGGGGACGAGCAGTACTTC	CASSSPRTGDEQYF
TRBV27	15	few	TRBJ2-7	TRBD2	TGTGCCAGCAGTCAGGGACTAGCGGGAGTTGTCGAGCAGTACTTC	CASSQGLAGVVEQYF
TRBV9	14	.	TRBJ1-1	.	TGTGCCAGCAGCGTAGCTCCCGAGAAAACTGAAGCTTTCTTT	CASSVAPEKTEAFF
TRBV30	13	.	TRBJ1-3	.	TGTGCCTGGAGTCAGGGGACCGGAAACACCATATATTTT	CAWSQGTGNTIYF
TRBV30	11	few	TRBJ1-5	.	TGTGCCTGGAGTCTCAATCAGCCCCAGCATTTT	CAWSLNQPQHF
TRBV7-2	14	.	TRBJ2-7	.	TGTGCCAGCAGCCCCATGGCCGGGTCCTACGAGCAGTACTTC	CASSPMAGSYEQYF
TRBV11-3	12	.	TRBJ2-7	.	TGTGCCAGCAGCTCCCGGGACACCGAGCAGTACTTC	CASSSRDTEQYF
TRBV11-1	13	once	TRBJ2-5	.	TGTGCCAGCAGCTTAGGGGGGTGGGAGACCCAGTACTTC	CASSLGGWETQYF
TRBV7-9	18	.	TRBJ2-3	.	TGTGCCAGCAGCCTCTTTATAGGGTCCGCTACGGGCACAGATACGCAGTATTTT	CASSLFIGSATGTDTQYF
TRBV15	18	.	TRBJ1-4	.	TGTGCCACCAGCAGAGATCGTTTAGGCAGCCGTATGCGGGAAAAACTGTTTTTT	CATSRDRLGSRMREKLFF
TRBV5-1	13	.	TRBJ1-1	.	TGCGCCAGCAGGGGGGGTGAGAACACTGAAGCTTTCTTT	CASRGGENTEAFF
TRBV21-1	18	.	TRBJ2-7	.	TGTGCCAGCAGCCTTGGAGGACCCGACAGGGCAGTAACCTACGAGCAGTACTTC	CASSLGGPDRAVTYEQYF
TRBV4-2	14	.	TRBJ1-1	.	TGTGCCAGCAGCCAATCAGGGAAGAACACTGAAGCTTTCTTT	CASSQSGKNTEAFF
TRBV10-2	15	.	TRBJ1-4	.	TGCGCCAGCAGTAGACAGGCCACAACTAATGAAAAACTGTTTTTT	CASSRQATTNEKLFF
TRBV14	15	.	TRBJ1-6	.	TGTGCCAGCAGCCTTGGACAGACTCTTAATTCACCCCTCCACTTT	CASSLGQTLNSPLHF
TRBV4-1	13	.	TRBJ1-1	TRBD1	TGCGCCAGCAGCTCACAGGGGAGCACTGAAGCTTTCTTT	CASSSQGSTEAFF
TRBV6-1	15	once	TRBJ1-1	.	TGTGCCAGCAGTGTTACCGGGACATTGAACACTGAAGCTTTCTTT	CASSVTGTLNTEAFF
TRBV7-9	12	.	TRBJ2-2	.	TGTGCCAGCAGCCCGTACACCGGGGAGCTGTTTTTT	CASSPYTGELFF
TRBV28	15	.	TRBJ2-3	.	TGTGCCAGCATAGAGCGAGGCGGTAGCACAGATACGCAGTATTTT	CASIERGGSTDTQYF
TRBV30	12	few	TRBJ2-5	.	TGTGCCTGGGATTTTACAGGGGAGACCCAGTACTTC	CAWDFTGETQYF
TRBV5-6	14	.	TRBJ2-7	TRBD2	TGTGCCAGCAGCTTGGACGGGACTAGCGGGAGAAGGTACTTC	CASSLDGTSGRRYF
TRBV7-8	13	.	TRBJ1-4	.	TGTGCCAGCAGCCCAAACAGGAATGAAAAACTGTTTTTT	CASSPNRNEKLFF
TRBV5-1	15	few	TRBJ1-5	TRBD1	TGCGCCAGCAGCCAGACAGGGGTGGGCAATCAGCCCCAGCATTTT	CASSQTGVGNQPQHF
TRBV4-1	18	once	TRBJ1-1	.	TGCGCCAGCAGCCAAGATCAGTCCCAGGGGAAGGGGAACACTGAAGCTTTCTTT	CASSQDQSQGKGNTEAFF
TRBV19	14	once	TRBJ1-2	.	TGTGCCAGTAGTGCCAACAGGGACAACTATGGCTACACCTTC	CASSANRDNYGYTF
TRBV15	15	.	TRBJ1-4	.	TGTGCCACCAGCAGGCGGGGGACTATGGGCGAAAAACTGTTTTTT	CATSRRGTMGEKLFF
TRBV9	12	.	TRBJ2-5	.	TGTGCCAGCAGCGCCCCGGGGGAGACCCAGTACTTC	CASSAPGETQYF
TRBV7-8	16	once	TRBJ1-1	TRBD1	TGTGCCAGCAGCTTAGAATCAGGACAGGGATACACTGAAGCTTTCTTT	CASSLESGQGYTEAFF
TRBV4-1	15	once	TRBJ2-6	.	TGCGCCAGCAGCCAAAGGACTCCGGGGGCCAACGTCCTGACTTTC	CASSQRTPGANVLTF
TRBV28	14	few	TRBJ2-3	.	TGTGCCAGCAGTCGCGCCTCCAGGCCGGATACGCAGTATTTT	CASSRASRPDTQYF
TRBV11-1	15	.	TRBJ1-4	TRBD1	TGTGCCAGCAGCTTTGGGAACAGGGGGCCCGAAAAACTGTTTTTT	CASSFGNRGPEKLFF
TRBV28	16	.	TRBJ2-2	TRBD2	TGTGCCAGCAGTACCCGACTAGCGGGGGACACCGGGGAGCTGTTTTTT	CASSTRLAGDTGELFF
TRBV15	15	.	TRBJ2-7	TRBD2	TGTGCCACCAGCAGCCACGGCGCGGGAGGTGGAGAGCAGTACTTC	CATSSHGAGGGEQYF
TRBV5-1	15	.	TRBJ1-3	.	TGCGCCAGCAGCTTGGCCGGCAGCTCTGGAAACACCATATATTTT	CASSLAGSSGNTIYF
TRBV5-1	14	once	TRBJ1-3	.	TGCGCCAGCAGCTTGATTGGGGATGGAAACACCATATATTTT	CASSLIGDGNTIYF
TRBV27	15	few	TRBJ2-3	.	TGTGCCAGCTCAGCCAGGGGGGCAAAAGGAGATACGCAGTATTTT	CASSARGAKGDTQYF
TRBV28	13	.	TRBJ2-1	.	TGTGCCAGCACCCTTTTGTATAGCCATGAGCAGTTCTTC	CASTLLYSHEQFF
TRBV7-2	15	.	TRBJ1-1	TRBD1	TGTGCCAGCAGCCACAGGGGCCGCCTGAACACTGAAGCTTTCTTT	CASSHRGRLNTEAFF
TRBV7-9	13	.	TRBJ1-2	.	TGTGCCAGCACCAACAACAGGGCTAGTGGCTACACCTTC	CASTNNRASGYTF
TRBV9	16	.	TRBJ2-3	TRBD2	TGTGCCAGCAGCCCCTGGGCGGGAGGGAGCACAGATACGCAGTATTTT	CASSPWAGGSTDTQYF